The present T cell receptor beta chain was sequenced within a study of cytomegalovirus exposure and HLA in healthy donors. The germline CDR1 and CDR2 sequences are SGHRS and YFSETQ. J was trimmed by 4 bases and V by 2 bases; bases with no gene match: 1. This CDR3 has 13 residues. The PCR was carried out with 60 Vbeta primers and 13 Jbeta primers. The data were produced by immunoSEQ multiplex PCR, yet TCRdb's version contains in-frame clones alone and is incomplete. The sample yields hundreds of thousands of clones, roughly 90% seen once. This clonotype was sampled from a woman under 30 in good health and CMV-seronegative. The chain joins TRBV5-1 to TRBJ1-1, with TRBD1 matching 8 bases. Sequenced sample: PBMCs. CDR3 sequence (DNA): TGCGCCAGCAGCTTCACAGGGGGCACTGAAGCTTTCTTT. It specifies CASSFTGGTEAFF. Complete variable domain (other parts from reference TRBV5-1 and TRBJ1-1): KAGVTQTPRYLIKTRGQQVTLSCSPISGHRSVSWYQQTPGQGLQFLFEYFSETQRNKGNFPGRFSGRQFSNSRSEMNVSTLELGDSALYLCASSFTGGTEAFFGQGTRLTVV.